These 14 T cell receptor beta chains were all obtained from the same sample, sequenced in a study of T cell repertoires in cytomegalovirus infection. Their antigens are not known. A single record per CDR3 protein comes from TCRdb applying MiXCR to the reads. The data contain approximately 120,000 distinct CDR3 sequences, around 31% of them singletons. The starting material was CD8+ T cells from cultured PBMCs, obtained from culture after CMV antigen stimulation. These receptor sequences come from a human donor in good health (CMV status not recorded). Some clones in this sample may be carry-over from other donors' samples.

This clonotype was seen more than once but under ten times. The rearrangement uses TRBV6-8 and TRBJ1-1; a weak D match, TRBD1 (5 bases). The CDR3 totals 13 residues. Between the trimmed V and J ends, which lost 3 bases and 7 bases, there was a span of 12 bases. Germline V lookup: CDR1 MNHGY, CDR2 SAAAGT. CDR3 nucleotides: TGTGCCAGCAGTTATCAGGGTATGAGTGAAGCTTTCTTT. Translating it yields CASSYQGMSEAFF.

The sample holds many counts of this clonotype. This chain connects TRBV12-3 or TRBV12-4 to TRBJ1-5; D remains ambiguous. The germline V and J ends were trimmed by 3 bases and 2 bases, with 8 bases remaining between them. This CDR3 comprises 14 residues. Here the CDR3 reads CASSFGEGNQPQHF. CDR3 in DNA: TGTGCCAGCAGTTTTGGGGAGGGCAATCAGCCCCAGCATTTT.

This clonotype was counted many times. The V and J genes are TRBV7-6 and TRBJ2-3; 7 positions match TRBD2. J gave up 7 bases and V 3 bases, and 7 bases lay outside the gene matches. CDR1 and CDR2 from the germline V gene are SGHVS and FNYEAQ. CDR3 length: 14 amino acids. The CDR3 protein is CASSLGRGDYTQYF. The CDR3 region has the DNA TGTGCCAGCAGCTTGGGGAGGGGCGATTATACGCAGTATTTT.

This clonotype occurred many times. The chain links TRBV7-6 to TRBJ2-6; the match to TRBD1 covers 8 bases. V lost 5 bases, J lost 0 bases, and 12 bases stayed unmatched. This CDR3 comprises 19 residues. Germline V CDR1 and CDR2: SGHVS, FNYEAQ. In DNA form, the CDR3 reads TGTGCCAGCAGCCACCCAGCAGGGGGCCCTTACTCTGGGGCCAACGTCCTGACTTTC. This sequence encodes CASSHPAGGPYSGANVLTF.

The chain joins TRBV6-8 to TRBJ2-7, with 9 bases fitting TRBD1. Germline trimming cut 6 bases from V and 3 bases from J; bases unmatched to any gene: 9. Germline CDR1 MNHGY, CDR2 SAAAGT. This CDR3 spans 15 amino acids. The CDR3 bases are TGTGCCAGCAGGGGGGACACAGGGGGCATCTACGAGCAGTACTTC. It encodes CASRGDTGGIYEQYF.

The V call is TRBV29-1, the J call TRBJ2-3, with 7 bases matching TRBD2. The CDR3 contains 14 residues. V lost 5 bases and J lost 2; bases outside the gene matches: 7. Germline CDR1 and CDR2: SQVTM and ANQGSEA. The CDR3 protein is CSVPSGDFTDTQYF. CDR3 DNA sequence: TGCAGCGTTCCGAGCGGGGATTTCACAGATACGCAGTATTTT.

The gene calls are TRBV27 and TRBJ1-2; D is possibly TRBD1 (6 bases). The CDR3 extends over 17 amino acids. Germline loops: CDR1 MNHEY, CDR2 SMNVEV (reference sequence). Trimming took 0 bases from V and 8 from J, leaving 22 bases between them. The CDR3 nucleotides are TGTGCCAGCAGTTTATCGGTTGGAACAGGGACCAAATTGGGCTACACCTTC. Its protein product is CASSLSVGTGTKLGYTF.

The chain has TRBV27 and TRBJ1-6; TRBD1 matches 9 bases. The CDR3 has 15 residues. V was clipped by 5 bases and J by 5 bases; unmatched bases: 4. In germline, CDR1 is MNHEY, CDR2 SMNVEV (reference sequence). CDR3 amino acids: CASSLWTGDNSPLHF. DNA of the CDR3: TGTGCCAGCAGTCTATGGACAGGGGATAATTCACCCCTCCACTTT.

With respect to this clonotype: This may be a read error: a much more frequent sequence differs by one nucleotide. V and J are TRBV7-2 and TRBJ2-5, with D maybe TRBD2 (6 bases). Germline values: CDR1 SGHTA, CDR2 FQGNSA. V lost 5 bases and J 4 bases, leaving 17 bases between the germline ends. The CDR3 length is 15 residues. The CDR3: CASSQPSGVGETQYF. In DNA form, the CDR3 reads TGTGCCAGCAGCCAGCCGTCGGGGGTGGGAGAGACCCAGTACTTC.

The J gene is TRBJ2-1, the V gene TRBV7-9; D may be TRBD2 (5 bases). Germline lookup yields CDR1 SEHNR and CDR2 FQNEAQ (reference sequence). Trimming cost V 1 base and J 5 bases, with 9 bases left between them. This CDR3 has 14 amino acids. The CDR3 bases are TGTGCCAGCAGCTTAGGAGGACTCCACAATGAGCAGTTCTTC. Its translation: CASSLGGLHNEQFF.

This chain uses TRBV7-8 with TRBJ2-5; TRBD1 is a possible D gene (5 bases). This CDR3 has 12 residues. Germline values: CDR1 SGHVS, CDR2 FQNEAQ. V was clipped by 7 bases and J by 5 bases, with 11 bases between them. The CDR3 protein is CASTHRTETQYF. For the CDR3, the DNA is TGTGCCAGCACCCACAGGACCGAGACCCAGTACTTC.

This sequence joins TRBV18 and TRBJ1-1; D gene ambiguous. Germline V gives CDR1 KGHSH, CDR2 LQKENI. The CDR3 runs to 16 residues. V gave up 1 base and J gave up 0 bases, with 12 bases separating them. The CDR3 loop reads CASSPLADLMNTEAFF. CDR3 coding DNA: TGTGCCAGCTCACCACTCGCGGACTTAATGAACACTGAAGCTTTCTTT. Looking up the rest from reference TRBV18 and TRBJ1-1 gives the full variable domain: NAGVMQNPRHLVRRRGQEARLRCSPMKGHSHVYWYRQLPEEGLKFMVYLQKENIIDESGMPKERFSAEFPKEGPSILRIQQVVRGDSAAYFCASSPLADLMNTEAFFGQGTRLTVV.

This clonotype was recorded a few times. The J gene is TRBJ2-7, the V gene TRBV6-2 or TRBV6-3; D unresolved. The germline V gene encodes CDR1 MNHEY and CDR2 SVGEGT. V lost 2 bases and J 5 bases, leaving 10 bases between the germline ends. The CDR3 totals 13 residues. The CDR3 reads CASSYIVGNEQYF. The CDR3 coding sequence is TGTGCCAGCAGTTACATTGTAGGCAACGAGCAGTACTTC.

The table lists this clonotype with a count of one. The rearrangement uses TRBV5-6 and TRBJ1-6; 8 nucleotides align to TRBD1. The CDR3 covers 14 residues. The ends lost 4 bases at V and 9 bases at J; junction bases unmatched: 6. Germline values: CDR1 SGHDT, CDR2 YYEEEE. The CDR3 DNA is TGTGCCAGCAGCGGACAGGGAAAAGGTTCACCCCTCCACTTT. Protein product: CASSGQGKGSPLHF. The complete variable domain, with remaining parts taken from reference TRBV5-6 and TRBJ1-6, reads DAGVTQSPTHLIKTRGQQVTLRCSPKSGHDTVSWYQQALGQGPQFIFQYYEEEERQRGNFPDRFSGHQFPNYSSELNVNALLLGDSALYLCASSGQGKGSPLHFGNGTRLTVT.